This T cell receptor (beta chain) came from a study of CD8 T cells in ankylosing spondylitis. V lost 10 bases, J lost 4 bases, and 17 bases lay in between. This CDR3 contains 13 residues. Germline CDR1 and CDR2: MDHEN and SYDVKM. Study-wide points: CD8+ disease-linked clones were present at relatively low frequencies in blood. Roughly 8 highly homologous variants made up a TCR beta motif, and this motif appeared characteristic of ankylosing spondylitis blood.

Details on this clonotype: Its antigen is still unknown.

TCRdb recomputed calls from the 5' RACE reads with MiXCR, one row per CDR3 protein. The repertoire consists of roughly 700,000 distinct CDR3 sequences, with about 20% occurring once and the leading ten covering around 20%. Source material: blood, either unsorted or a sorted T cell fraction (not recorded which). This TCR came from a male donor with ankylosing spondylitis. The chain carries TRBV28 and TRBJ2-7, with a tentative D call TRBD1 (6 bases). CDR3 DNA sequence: TGTGCCACCACCCCAGGGGTTTCGTACGAGCAGTACTTC. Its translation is CATTPGVSYEQYF.